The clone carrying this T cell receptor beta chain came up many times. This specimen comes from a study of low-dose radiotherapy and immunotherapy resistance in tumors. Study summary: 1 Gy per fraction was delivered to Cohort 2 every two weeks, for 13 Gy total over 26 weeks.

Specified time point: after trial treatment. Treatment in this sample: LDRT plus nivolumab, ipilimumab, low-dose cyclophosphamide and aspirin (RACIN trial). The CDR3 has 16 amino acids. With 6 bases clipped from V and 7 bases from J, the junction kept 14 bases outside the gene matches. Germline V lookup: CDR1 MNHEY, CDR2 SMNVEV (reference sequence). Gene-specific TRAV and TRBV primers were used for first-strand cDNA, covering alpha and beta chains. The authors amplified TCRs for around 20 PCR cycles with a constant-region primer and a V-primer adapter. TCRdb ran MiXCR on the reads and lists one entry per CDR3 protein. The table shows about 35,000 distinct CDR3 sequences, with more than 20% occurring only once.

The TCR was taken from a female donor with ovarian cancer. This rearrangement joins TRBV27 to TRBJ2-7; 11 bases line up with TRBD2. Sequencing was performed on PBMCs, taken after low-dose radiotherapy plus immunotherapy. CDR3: CASSPRIAGGPGEQYF. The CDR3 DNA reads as TGTGCCAGCAGCCCCCGAATAGCGGGAGGGCCGGGGGAGCAGTACTTC.